A selection of T cell receptor beta chains follows, all from one sample in a study of CD8 T cells in Susac syndrome. TCRdb re-derived calls from the immunoSEQ multiplex PCR reads in MiXCR, one entry per CDR3 protein. This sample has fewer than 65,000 distinct CDR3 sequences; around nine tenths occur once, and the top ten carry just under 0.2%. Source material: CD8+ T cells from PBMCs. These receptor sequences come from a human donor in good health. The CDR3 runs from the conserved cysteine through the conserved F or W. D genes are given only for firm matches.

>TRBV9|TRBJ2-7|NA
TGTGCCAGCAGCCCAGGGGAGGCGAACGAGCAGTACTTC
CASSPGEANEQYF
>TRBV13|TRBJ2-5|NA
TGTGCCAGCAGCTTAGAGCGCGGATACCAAGAGACCCAGTACTTC
CASSLERGYQETQYF
>TRBV25-1|TRBJ2-5|NA
TGTGCCAGCAGTGAAATCTGGCCAGGGGTAGTAGAGACCCAGTACTTC
CASSEIWPGVVETQYF
>TRBV7-9|TRBJ1-1|NA
TGTGCCAGCCCCCCGGGAGGAATTGGCCCGACTGAAGCTTTCTTT
CASPPGGIGPTEAFF
>TRBV10-1|TRBJ2-1|NA
TGCGCCAGCAGCGCCCCGGGTGGCCCGGGGTTCTTC
CASSAPGGPGFF
>TRBV4-2|TRBJ2-3|NA
TGTGCCAGCAGCCAAGATCGTCGCGGAGGAGTGGATACGCAGTATTTT
CASSQDRRGGVDTQYF
>TRBV7-2|TRBJ1-3|TRBD1
TGTGCCAGCAGCTTAGCGAAAGGACAGGGGATTCGTACCATATATTTT
CASSLAKGQGIRTIYF
>TRBV5-6|TRBJ2-7|TRBD2
TGTGCCAGCAGCGTCGCTATCGCGGGGGGACTCTCCTACGAGCAGTACTTC
CASSVAIAGGLSYEQYF
>TRBV6-1|TRBJ2-1|TRBD2
TGTGCCAGCAGTGAACTAGCGGGGGTTGGTACGGATGAGCAGTTCTTC
CASSELAGVGTDEQFF
>TRBV5-6|TRBJ1-1|NA
TGTGCCAGCAGCCCCGGCGCCCTGAACACTGAAGCTTTCTTT
CASSPGALNTEAFF
>TRBV10-3|TRBJ2-3|NA
TGTGCCATCAGTGGAGGCCGGACCGATTCCCCGACAGATACGCAGTATTTT
CAISGGRTDSPTDTQYF
>TRBV27|TRBJ2-7|NA
TGTGCCAGCAGTTTCGACAGTTACGAGCAGTACTTC
CASSFDSYEQYF
>TRBV7-9|TRBJ2-1|NA
TGTGCCAGCAGCCCCGGGCAGGGGCTCTACAATGAGCAGTTCTTC
CASSPGQGLYNEQFF
>TRBV5-4|TRBJ1-1|NA
TGTGCCAGCAGCTCACTGTCGGCTGGCACTGAAGCTTTCTTT
CASSSLSAGTEAFF
>TRBV15|TRBJ2-7|NA
TGTGCCACCAGCAGAGATTTTAGAGGGTTCGAGCAGTACTTC
CATSRDFRGFEQYF
>TRBV7-9|TRBJ1-5|TRBD1
TGTGCCAGCAGCTCGGACAGGTATGGTAGCAATCAGCCCCAGCATTTT
CASSSDRYGSNQPQHF
>TRBV19|TRBJ2-2|TRBD1
TGTGCCACCAGACAGGGGACCGGGGAGCTGTTTTTT
CATRQGTGELFF